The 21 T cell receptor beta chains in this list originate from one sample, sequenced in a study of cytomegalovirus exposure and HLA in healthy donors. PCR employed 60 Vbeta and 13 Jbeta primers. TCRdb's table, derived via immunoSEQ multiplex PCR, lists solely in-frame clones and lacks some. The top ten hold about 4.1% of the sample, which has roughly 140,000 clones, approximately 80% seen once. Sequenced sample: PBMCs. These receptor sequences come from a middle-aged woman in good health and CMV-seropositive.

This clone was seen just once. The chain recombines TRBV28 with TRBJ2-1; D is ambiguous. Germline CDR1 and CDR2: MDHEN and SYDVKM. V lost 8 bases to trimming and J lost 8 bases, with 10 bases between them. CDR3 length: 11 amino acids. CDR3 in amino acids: CASYLGDEQFF. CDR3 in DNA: TGTGCCAGCTATCTCGGTGATGAGCAGTTCTTC.

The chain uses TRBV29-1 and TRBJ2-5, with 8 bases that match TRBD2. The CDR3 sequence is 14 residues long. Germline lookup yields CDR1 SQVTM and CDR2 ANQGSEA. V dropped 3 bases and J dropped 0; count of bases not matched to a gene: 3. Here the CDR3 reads CSVEGGGYQETQYF. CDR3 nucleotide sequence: TGCAGCGTTGAGGGCGGGGGGTACCAAGAGACCCAGTACTTC.

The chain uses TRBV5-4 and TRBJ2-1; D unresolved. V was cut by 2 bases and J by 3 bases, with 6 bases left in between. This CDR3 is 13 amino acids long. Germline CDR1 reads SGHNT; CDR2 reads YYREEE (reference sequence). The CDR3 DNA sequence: TGTGCCAGCAGCTTTTCAGGCTACAATGAGCAGTTCTTC. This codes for CASSFSGYNEQFF.

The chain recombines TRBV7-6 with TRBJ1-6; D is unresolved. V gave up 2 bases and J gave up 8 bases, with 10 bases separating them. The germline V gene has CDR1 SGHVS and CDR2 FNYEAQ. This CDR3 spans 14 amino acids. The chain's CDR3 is CASSLLTADSPLHF. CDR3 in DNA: TGTGCCAGCAGCTTACTCACAGCTGATTCACCCCTCCACTTT.

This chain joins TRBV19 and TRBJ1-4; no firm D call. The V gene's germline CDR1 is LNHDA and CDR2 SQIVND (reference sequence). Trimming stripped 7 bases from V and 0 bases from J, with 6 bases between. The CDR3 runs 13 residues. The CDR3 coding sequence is TGTGCCAGTATTTCGGCAACTAATGAAAAACTGTTTTTT. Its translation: CASISATNEKLFF.

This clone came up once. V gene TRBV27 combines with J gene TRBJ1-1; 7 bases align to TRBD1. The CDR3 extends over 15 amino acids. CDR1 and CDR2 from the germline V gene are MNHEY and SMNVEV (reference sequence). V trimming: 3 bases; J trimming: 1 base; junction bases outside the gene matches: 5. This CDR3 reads CASSFMTGRNTEAFF. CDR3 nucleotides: TGTGCCAGCAGTTTTATGACAGGGCGGAACACTGAAGCTTTCTTT.

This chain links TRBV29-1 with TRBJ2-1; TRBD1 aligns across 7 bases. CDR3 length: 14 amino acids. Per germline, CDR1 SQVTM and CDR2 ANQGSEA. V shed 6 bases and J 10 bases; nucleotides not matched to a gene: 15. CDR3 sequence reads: CSVGQSIRGREQFF. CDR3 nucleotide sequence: TGCAGCGTGGGACAGTCAATCAGAGGCCGGGAGCAGTTCTTC.

The CDR3 DNA is TGTGCCACCAGCAGAGATTTCAGTTCCTCTGGAAACACCATATATTTT. Translation gives CATSRDFSSSGNTIYF. The chain employs TRBV15 and TRBJ1-3, with D hard to call. The CDR3 runs 16 residues. V lost 0 bases, J lost 0 bases, and 9 bases lay in between. Germline V gives CDR1 LNHNV, CDR2 YYDKDF (reference sequence).

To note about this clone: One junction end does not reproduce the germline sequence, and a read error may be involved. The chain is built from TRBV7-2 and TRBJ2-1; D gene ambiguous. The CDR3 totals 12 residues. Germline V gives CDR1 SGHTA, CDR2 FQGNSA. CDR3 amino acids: CASSSSYNGQFF. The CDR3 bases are TGTGCCAGCAGCTCTTCTTACAATGGGCAGTTCTTC.

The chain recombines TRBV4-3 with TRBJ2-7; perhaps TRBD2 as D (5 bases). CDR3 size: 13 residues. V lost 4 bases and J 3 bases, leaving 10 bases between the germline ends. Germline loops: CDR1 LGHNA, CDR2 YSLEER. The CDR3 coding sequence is TGCGCCAGCAGCCTCAAAGCGGACTACGAGCAGTACTTC. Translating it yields CASSLKADYEQYF.

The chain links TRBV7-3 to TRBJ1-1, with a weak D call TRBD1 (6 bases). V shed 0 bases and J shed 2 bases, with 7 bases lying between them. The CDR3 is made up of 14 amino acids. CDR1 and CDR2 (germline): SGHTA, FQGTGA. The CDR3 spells CASSLTRGNTEAFF. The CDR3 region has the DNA TGTGCCAGCAGCTTAACCAGGGGAAACACTGAAGCTTTCTTT.

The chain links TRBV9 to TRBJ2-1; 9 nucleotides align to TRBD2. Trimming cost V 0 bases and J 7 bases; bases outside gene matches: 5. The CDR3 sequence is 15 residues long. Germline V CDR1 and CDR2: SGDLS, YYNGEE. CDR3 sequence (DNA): TGTGCCAGCAGCGTAGCGTTAACTAGCGGGAATGAGCAGTTCTTC. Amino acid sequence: CASSVALTSGNEQFF.

CDR3 in amino acids: CASSPPNRDRNTEAFF. The CDR3, as DNA: TGTGCCAGCTCACCACCGAACAGAGACAGGAACACTGAAGCTTTCTTT. The chain recombines TRBV18 with TRBJ1-1; D perhaps matches TRBD1 (5 bases). The V and J ends lost 0 bases and 1 base respectively, with 12 bases between them. Germline CDR1 is KGHSH and CDR2 is LQKENI. The CDR3 is made up of 16 amino acids.

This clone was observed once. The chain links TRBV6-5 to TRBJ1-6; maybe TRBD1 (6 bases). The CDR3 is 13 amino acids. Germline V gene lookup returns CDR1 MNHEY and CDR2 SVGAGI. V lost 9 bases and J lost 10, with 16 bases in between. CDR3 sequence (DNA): TGTGCCAGTCACCGGGACATAAGATCACCCCTCCACTTT. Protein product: CASHRDIRSPLHF.

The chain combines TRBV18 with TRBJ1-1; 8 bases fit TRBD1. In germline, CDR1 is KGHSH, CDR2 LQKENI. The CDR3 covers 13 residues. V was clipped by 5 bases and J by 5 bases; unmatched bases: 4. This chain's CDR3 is CASSGDRLTEAFF. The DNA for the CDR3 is TGTGCCAGCTCAGGGGACAGGTTAACTGAAGCTTTCTTT.

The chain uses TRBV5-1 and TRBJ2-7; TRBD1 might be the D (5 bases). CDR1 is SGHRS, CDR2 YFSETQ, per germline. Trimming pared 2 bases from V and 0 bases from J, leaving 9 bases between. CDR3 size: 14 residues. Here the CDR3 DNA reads TGCGCCAGCAGCTTTACAGGAGACTCCTACGAGCAGTACTTC. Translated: CASSFTGDSYEQYF.

CDR3 region: CASSLEAVLTQETQYF. The CDR3 DNA follows: TGCGCCAGCAGCTTGGAAGCGGTCCTCACCCAAGAGACCCAGTACTTC. The V call is TRBV5-1, the J call TRBJ2-5, with D possibly TRBD2 on 5 matching bases. Germline lookup yields CDR1 SGHRS and CDR2 YFSETQ. V was shortened by 0 bases and J by 1 base, with 13 bases between the two germline ends. The CDR3 extends over 16 amino acids.

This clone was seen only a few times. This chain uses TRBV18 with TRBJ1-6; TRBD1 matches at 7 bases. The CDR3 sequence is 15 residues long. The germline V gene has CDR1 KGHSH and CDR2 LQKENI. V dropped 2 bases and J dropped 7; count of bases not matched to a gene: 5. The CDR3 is CASSPSTGVNSPLHF. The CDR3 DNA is TGTGCCAGCTCACCATCAACAGGGGTGAATTCACCCCTCCACTTT.

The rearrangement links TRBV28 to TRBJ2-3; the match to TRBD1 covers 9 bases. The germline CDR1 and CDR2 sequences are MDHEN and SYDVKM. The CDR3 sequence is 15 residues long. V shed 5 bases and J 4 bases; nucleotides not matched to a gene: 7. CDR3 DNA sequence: TGTGCCAGCAGTCTAACGGACAGGGGTGCAGATACGCAGTATTTT. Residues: CASSLTDRGADTQYF.

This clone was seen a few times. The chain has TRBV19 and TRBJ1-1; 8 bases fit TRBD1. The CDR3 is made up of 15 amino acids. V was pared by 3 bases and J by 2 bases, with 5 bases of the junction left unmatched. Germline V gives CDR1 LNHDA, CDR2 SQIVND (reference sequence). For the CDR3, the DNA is TGTGCCAGTAGTATGCTAACAGGGGGAAACACTGAAGCTTTCTTT. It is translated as CASSMLTGGNTEAFF. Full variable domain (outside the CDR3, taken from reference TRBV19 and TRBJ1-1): DGGITQSPKYLFRKEGQNVTLSCEQNLNHDAMYWYRQDPGQGLRLIYYSQIVNDFQKGDIAEGYSVSREKKESFPLTVTSAQKNPTAFYLCASSMLTGGNTEAFFGQGTRLTVV.

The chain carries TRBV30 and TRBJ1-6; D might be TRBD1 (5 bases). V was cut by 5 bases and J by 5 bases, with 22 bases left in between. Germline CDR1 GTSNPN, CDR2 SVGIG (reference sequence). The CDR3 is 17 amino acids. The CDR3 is CAWDRQSLLLNNSPLHF. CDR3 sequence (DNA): TGTGCCTGGGATAGACAGAGTTTACTCCTAAATAATTCACCCCTCCACTTT.